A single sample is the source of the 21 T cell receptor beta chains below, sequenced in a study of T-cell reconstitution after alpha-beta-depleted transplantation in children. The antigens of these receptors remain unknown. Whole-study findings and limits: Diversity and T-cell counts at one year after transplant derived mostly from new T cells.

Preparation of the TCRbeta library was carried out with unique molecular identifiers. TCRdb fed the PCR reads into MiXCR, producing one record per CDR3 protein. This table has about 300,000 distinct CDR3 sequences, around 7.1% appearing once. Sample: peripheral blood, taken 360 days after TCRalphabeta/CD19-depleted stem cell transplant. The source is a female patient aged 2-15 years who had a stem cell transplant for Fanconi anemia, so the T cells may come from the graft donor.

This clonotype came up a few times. CDR3 in amino acids: CASNRGYTEAFF. The DNA for the CDR3 is TGTGCCAGTAATAGGGGATACACTGAAGCTTTCTTT. The rearrangement joins TRBV12-3 or TRBV12-4 to TRBJ1-1; maybe TRBD1 (5 bases). V was shortened by 9 bases and J by 3 bases, with 11 bases between the two germline ends. The CDR3 has 12 residues.

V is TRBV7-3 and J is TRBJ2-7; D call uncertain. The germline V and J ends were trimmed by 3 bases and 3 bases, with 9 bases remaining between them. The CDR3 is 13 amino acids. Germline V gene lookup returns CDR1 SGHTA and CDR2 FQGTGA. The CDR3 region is CASSFASGYEQYF. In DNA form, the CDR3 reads TGTGCCAGCAGCTTTGCCTCAGGCTACGAGCAGTACTTC.

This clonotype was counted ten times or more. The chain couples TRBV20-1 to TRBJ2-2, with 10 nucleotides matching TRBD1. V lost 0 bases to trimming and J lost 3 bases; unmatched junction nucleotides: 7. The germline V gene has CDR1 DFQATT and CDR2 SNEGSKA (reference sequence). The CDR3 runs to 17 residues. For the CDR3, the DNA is TGCAGTGCTAGAGATCCACGGGGACAGGGGCACACCGGGGAGCTGTTTTTT. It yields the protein CSARDPRGQGHTGELFF.

The CDR3 loop reads CASSILSGQSTDTQYF. In nucleotides, the CDR3 is TGTGCCAGCAGTATCCTCAGCGGGCAAAGCACAGATACGCAGTATTTT. The chain recombines TRBV27 with TRBJ2-3; a weak D match, TRBD2 (6 bases). This CDR3 region has 16 residues. V lost 5 bases and J 0 bases, leaving 15 bases between the germline ends. Germline V lookup: CDR1 MNHEY, CDR2 SMNVEV (reference sequence).

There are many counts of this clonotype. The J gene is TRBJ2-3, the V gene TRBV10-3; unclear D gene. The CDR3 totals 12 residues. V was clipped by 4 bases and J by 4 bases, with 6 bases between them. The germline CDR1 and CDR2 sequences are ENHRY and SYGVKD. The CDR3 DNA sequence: TGTGCCATCAGTGGAAGAGCAGATACGCAGTATTTT. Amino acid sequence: CAISGRADTQYF.

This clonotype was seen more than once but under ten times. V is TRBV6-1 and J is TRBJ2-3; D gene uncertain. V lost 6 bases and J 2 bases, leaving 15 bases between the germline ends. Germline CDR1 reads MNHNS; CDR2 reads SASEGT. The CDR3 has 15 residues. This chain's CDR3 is CASSQSVGTTDTQYF. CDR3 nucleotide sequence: TGTGCCAGCAGCCAATCCGTAGGAACCACAGATACGCAGTATTTT.

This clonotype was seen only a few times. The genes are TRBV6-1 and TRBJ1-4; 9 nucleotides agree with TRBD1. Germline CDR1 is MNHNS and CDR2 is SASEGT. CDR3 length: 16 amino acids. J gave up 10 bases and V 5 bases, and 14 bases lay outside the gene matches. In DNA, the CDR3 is TGTGCCAGCAGTAAAACCGGGTGGGACAGGGAGAGAAAACTGTTTTTT. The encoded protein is CASSKTGWDRERKLFF.

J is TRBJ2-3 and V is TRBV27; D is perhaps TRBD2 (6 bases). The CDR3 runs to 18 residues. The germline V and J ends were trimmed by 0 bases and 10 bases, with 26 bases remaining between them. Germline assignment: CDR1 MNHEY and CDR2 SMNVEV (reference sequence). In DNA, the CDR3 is TGTGCCAGCAGTTTATCGAGGTTTGGACTACTCTTAAGATACGCGCAGTATTTT. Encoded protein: CASSLSRFGLLLRYAQYF.

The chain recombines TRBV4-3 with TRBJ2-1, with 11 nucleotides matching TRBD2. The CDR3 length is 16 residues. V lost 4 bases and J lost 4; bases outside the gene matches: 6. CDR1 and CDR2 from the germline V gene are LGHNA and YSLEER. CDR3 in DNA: TGCGCCAGCAGCCCTTTAGCGGGGGGGCAGTACAATGAGCAGTTCTTC. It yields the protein CASSPLAGGQYNEQFF.

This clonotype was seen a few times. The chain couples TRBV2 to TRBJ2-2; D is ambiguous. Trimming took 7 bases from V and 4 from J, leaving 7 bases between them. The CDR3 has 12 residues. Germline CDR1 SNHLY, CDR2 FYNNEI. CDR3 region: CASIVGTGELFF. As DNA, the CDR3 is TGTGCCAGCATTGTCGGCACCGGGGAGCTGTTTTTT.

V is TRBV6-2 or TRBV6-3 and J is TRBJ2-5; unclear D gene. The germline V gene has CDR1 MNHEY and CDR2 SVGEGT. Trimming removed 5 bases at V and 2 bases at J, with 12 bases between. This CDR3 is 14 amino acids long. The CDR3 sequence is CASSVTAVQETQYF. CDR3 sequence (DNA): TGTGCCAGCAGTGTTACCGCGGTTCAAGAGACCCAGTACTTC.

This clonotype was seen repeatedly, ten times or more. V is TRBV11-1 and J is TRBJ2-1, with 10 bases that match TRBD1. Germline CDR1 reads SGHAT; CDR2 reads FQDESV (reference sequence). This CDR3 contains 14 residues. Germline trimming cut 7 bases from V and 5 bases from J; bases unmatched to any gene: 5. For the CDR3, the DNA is TGTGCCAGCAATTGGGGACAGGGGAACAATGAGCAGTTCTTC. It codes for CASNWGQGNNEQFF.

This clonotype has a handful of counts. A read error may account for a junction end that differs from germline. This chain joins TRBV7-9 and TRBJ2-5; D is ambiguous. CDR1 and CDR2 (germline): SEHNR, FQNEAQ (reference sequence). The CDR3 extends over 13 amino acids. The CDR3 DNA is TGTGCCAGCAGCCCGACCTGGAAGGTGCAGATCCACTTC. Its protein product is CASSPTWKVQIHF.

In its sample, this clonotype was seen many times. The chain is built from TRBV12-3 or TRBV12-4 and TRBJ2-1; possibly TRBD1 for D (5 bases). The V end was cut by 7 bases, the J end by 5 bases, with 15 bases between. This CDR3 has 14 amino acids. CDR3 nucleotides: TGTGCCAGCAATCGAAGGGGCACTAACAATGAGCAGTTCTTC. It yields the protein CASNRRGTNNEQFF.

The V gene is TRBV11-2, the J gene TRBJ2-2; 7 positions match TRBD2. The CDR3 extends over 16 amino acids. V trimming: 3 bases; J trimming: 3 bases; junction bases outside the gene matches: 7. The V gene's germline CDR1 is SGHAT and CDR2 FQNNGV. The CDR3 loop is CASSLGPRGDTGELFF. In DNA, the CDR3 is TGTGCCAGCAGCTTGGGACCCCGGGGGGACACCGGGGAGCTGTTTTTT.

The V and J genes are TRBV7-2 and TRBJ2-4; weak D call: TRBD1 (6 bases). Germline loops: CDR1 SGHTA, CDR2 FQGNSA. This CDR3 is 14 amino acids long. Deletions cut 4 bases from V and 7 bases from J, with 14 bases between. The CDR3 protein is CASSSRDTENIQYF. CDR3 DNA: TGTGCCAGCAGCTCCCGGGACACGGAGAACATTCAGTACTTC. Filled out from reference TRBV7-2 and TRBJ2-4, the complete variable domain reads GAGVSQSPSNKVTEKGKDVELRCDPISGHTALYWYRQSLGQGLEFLIYFQGNSAPDKSGLPSDRFSAERTGGSVSTLTIQRTQQEDSAVYLCASSSRDTENIQYFGAGTRLSVL.

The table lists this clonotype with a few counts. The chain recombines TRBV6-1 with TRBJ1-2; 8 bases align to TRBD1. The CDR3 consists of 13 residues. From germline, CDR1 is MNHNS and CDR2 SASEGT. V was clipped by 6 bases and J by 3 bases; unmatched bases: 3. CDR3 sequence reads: CASRPDRDYGYTF. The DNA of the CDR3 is TGTGCCAGCAGGCCGGACAGGGACTATGGCTACACCTTC.

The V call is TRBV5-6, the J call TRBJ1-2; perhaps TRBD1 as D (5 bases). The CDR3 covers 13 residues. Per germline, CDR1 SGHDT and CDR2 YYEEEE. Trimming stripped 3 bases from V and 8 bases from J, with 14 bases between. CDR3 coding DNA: TGTGCCAGCAGCTCGACAGCGAGGTCGGGCTACACCTTC. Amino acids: CASSSTARSGYTF.

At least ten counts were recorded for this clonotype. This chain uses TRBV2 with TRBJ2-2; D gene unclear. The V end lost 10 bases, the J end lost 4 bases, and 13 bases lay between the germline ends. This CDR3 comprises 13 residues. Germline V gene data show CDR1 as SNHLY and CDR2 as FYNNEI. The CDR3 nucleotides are TGTGCCACCGCATTCCTCGGCACCGGGGAGCTGTTTTTT. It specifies CATAFLGTGELFF.

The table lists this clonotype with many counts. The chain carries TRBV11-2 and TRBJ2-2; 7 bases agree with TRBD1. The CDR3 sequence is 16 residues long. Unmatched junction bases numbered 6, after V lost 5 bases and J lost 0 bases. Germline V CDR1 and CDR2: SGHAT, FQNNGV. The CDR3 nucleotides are TGTGCCAGCAGCCCCCGGGACAGCCCGAACACCGGGGAGCTGTTTTTT. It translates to CASSPRDSPNTGELFF.

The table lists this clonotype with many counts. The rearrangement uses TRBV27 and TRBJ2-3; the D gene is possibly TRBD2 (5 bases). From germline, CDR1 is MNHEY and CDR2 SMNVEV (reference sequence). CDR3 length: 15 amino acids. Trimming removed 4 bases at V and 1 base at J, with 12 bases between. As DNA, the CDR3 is TGTGCCAGCAGTTCACACCTGAGGGGCACAGATACGCAGTATTTT. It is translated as CASSSHLRGTDTQYF.